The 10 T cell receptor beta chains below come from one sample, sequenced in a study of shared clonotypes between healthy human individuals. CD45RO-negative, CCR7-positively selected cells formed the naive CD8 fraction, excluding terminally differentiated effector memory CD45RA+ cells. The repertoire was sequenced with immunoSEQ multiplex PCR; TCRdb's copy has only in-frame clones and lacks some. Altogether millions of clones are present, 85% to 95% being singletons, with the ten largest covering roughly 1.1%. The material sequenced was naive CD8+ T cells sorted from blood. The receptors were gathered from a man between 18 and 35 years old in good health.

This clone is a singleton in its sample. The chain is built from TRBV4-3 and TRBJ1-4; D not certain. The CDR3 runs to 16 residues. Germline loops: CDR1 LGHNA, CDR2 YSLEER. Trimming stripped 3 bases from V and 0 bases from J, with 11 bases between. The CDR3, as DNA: TGCGCCAGCAGCCAGGGTCCAAGAGCAACTAATGAAAAACTGTTTTTT. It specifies CASSQGPRATNEKLFF.

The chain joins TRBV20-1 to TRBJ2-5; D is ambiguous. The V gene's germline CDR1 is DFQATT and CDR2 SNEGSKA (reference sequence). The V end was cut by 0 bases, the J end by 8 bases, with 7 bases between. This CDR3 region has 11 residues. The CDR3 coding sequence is TGCAGTGCTAGAGATTCGGATACCCAGTACTTC. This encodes CSARDSDTQYF.

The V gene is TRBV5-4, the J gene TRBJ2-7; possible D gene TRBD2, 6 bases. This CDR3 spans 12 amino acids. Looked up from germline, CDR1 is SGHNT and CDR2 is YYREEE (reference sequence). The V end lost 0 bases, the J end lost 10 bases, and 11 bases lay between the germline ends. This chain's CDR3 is CASSLDGGKQYF. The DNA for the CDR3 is TGTGCCAGCAGCTTGGACGGGGGAAAACAGTACTTC.

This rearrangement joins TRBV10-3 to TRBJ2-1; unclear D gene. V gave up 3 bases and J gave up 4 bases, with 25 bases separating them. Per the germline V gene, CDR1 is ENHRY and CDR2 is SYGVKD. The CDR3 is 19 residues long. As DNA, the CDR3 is TGTGCCATCAGTGACATAACCGGCATTTGGGCTGGCCTGTACAATGAGCAGTTCTTC. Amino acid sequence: CAISDITGIWAGLYNEQFF.

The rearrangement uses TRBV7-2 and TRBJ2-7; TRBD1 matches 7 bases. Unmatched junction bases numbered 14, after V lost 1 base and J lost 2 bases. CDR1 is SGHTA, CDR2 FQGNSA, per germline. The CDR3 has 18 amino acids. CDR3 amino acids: CASSLVGPLGDRAYEQYF. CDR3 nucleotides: TGTGCCAGCAGCTTAGTAGGCCCCCTTGGGGACAGAGCCTACGAGCAGTACTTC.

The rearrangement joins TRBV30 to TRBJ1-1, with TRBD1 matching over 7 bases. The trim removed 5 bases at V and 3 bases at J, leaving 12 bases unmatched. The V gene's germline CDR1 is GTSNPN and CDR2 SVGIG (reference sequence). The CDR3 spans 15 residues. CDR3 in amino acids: CAWRGQRERDTEAFF. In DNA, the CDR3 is TGTGCCTGGCGGGGACAGCGCGAACGGGACACTGAAGCTTTCTTT.

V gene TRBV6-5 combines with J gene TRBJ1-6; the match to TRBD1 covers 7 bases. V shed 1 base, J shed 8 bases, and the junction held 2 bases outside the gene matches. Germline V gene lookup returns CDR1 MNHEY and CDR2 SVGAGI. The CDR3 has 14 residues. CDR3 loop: CASSYWDSYSPLHF. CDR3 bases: TGTGCCAGCAGTTACTGGGACAGTTATTCACCCCTCCACTTT.

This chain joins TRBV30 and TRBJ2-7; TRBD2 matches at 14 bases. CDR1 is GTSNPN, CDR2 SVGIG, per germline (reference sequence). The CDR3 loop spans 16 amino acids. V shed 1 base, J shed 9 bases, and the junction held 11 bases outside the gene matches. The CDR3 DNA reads TGTGCCTGGAGTGGCGGGACTAGCGGGAGCACCTTAGGGCAGTACTTC. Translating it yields CAWSGGTSGSTLGQYF.

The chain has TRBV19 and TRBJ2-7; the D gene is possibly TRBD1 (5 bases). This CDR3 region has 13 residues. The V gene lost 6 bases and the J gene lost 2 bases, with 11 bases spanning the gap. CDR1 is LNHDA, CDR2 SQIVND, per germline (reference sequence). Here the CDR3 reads CASSPTEAYEQYF. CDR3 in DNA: TGTGCCAGTAGCCCGACAGAAGCCTACGAGCAGTACTTC.

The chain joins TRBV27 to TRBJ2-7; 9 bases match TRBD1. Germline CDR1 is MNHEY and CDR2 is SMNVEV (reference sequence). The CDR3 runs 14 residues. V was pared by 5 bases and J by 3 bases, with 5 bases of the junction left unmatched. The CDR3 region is CASSAGTGHYEQYF. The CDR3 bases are TGTGCCAGCAGTGCCGGGACAGGGCACTACGAGCAGTACTTC.